This T cell receptor beta chain was identified during a study of chemoradiotherapy in HPV16-positive cancers. Whole-study context: Candidate HPV-specific T-cell clones and common TCR motifs came from functional assays in a couple of HPV16-positive patients. Findings and limits, study-wide: Better recurrence-free survival went with HPV-responsive T-cell expansion in HPV16-positive patients. Candidate HPV-specific clones and E7-related TCR motifs grew in tumor during treatment. Only a couple of HPV16-positive patients supplied the functional HPV-specificity definition.

Measured with immunoSEQ multiplex PCR; TCRdb has only the in-frame clones, and not every one. This sample has approximately 8,500 clones, with approximately 79% found just once. Remarks on this clone: Its specificity is not known.

Sample collection was performed from a patient who underwent chemoradiotherapy. This TCR was sampled from a human donor with HPV-associated anogenital cancer.

In DNA form, the CDR3 reads TGTGCCAGCAGTGATACATATAACTATGGCTACACCTTC. Encoded protein: CASSDTYNYGYTF. This chain connects TRBV2 to TRBJ1-2; D remains ambiguous. Trimming left V 3 bases short and J 1 base short, with 6 bases between. The CDR3 has 13 residues. Germline V gives CDR1 SNHLY, CDR2 FYNNEI.